This T cell receptor (beta chain) stems from a study of HIV-infected children after antiretroviral therapy interruption. For the study at large: Children had CD4+ above 500, viral load below 50 copies/ml, either treatment arm. For the interruption arm, samples span week 0 through about 3 years after study end. Most children had recorded EBV and CMV exposure.

Germline lookup yields CDR1 MDHEN and CDR2 SYDVKM. The V end was cut by 7 bases, the J end by 4 bases, with 22 bases between. This CDR3 contains 16 residues. This clonotype came up many times. As for treatment: PENTA 11 planned treatment interruption arm or continuous ART arm. Memory CD8+ CD45RO+ CD45RA- T cells were sorted from thawed PBMCs. Unique molecular identifiers were included in an RNA-based 3' RACE TCR library. From the 3' RACE reads, TCRdb called clonotypes with MiXCR, one entry per CDR3 protein. The sample yields some 15,000 distinct CDR3 sequences, 3% to 3.5% seen once. The chain employs TRBV28 and TRBJ1-1; D possibly corresponds to TRBD1 (6 bases). The source is a pool of human donors with HIV. The sequencing used CD45RO+ CD8+ T cells from PBMCs, pooled from several time points, collected from a donor given antiretroviral therapy, either interrupted or continuous. Subset reported: memory CD8+ CD45RO+ CD45RA- T cells. The CDR3 DNA reads TGTGCCAGCACCCAAGGGGACATAGGAGGGTTCACTGAAGCTTTCTTT. It is translated as CASTQGDIGGFTEAFF.